The 20 T cell receptor beta chains below come from one sample, sequenced in a study of blood T cell repertoires in COVID-19. The data were produced by immunoSEQ multiplex PCR, yet TCRdb's version contains in-frame clones alone and is incomplete. Of around 150,000 clones listed, approximately 83% are singletons. The sample comprised PBMCs or T cells enriched from blood (not recorded which). These receptor sequences come from a woman aged 60-75 years who had recovered from COVID-19.

V gene TRBV5-4 combines with J gene TRBJ1-4, with a tentative D call TRBD1 (6 bases). V was clipped by 7 bases and J by 3 bases, with 13 bases between them. Germline V gene sequence: CDR1 SGHNT, CDR2 YYREEE (reference sequence). The CDR3 is 14 amino acids. The CDR3 here is CASSGAGANEKLFF. The CDR3 nucleotides are TGTGCCAGCTCCGGGGCAGGGGCTAATGAAAAACTGTTTTTT.

The V gene is TRBV7-9, the J gene TRBJ1-2; D perhaps matches TRBD1 (5 bases). In germline, CDR1 is SEHNR, CDR2 FQNEAQ (reference sequence). This CDR3 is 15 amino acids long. V lost 5 bases to trimming and J lost 2 bases, with 15 bases between them. This CDR3 is CASSGTGTLNYGYTF. In DNA, the CDR3 is TGTGCCAGCAGCGGAACAGGCACCCTAAACTATGGCTACACCTTC.

The chain joins TRBV10-3 to TRBJ2-4; maybe TRBD2 (6 bases). The V end lost 4 bases, the J end lost 6 bases, and 7 bases lay between the germline ends. CDR1 is ENHRY and CDR2 is SYGVKD in the germline V gene. The CDR3 spans 12 residues. The CDR3 here is CAISAGGNIQYF. The DNA for the CDR3 is TGTGCCATCAGTGCCGGGGGAAACATTCAGTACTTC.

The V and J genes are TRBV29-1 and TRBJ2-7; D is ambiguous. The germline CDR1 and CDR2 sequences are SQVTM and ANQGSEA. The CDR3 runs 11 residues. V shed 7 bases and J shed 3 bases, with 10 bases lying between them. The chain's CDR3 is CSAAANYEQYF. The CDR3 nucleotides are TGCAGCGCCGCCGCTAACTACGAGCAGTACTTC.

The chain carries TRBV3-1 (or the pseudogene TRBV3-2) and TRBJ2-1; D may be TRBD2 (7 bases). This CDR3 is built from 17 residues. The V gene's germline CDR1 is LGHDT and CDR2 YNNKEL (reference sequence). The V gene lost 1 base and the J gene lost 2 bases, with 15 bases spanning the gap. CDR3 sequence reads: CASSQGGWGGAYNEQFF. Written as DNA, the CDR3 is TGTGCCAGCAGCCAAGGTGGATGGGGGGGCGCCTACAATGAGCAGTTCTTC.

V is TRBV5-1 and J is TRBJ1-6; the D gene is possibly TRBD1 (6 bases). The CDR3 runs 15 residues. Germline V gene lookup returns CDR1 SGHRS and CDR2 YFSETQ. Trimming cost V 0 bases and J 7 bases, with 11 bases left between them. This CDR3 is CASSLAGDKNSPLHF. The CDR3 DNA is TGCGCCAGCAGCTTGGCAGGGGACAAAAATTCACCCCTCCACTTT.

V and J are TRBV4-1 and TRBJ2-5; no clear D gene. Per germline, CDR1 MGHRA and CDR2 YSYEKL. The length of the CDR3 is 14 residues. V dropped 1 base and J dropped 5 bases, with 11 bases sitting between them. The chain's CDR3 is CASSQGPRLETQYF. CDR3 DNA: TGCGCCAGCAGCCAAGGCCCCAGGTTGGAGACCCAGTACTTC.

This chain uses TRBV27 with TRBJ1-6, with 9 bases identical to TRBD1. Germline V CDR1 and CDR2: MNHEY, SMNVEV (reference sequence). This CDR3 is 15 amino acids long. J gave up 7 bases and V 5 bases, and 6 bases lay outside the gene matches. CDR3 DNA: TGTGCCAGCAGTCAACAGGGGGCGCGCAATTCACCCCTCCACTTT. Translating gives CASSQQGARNSPLHF.

The chain combines TRBV12-3 or TRBV12-4 with TRBJ2-5, with D unclear. Trimming removed 6 bases at V and 1 base at J, with 9 bases between. CDR3 length: 13 amino acids. The CDR3 DNA reads TGTGCCAGCAGATTGTGGGCCCAAGAGACCCAGTACTTC. Residues: CASRLWAQETQYF.

The chain employs TRBV18 and TRBJ1-4; D possibly corresponds to TRBD1 (5 bases). There are 15 residues in the CDR3. Germline V gene data show CDR1 as KGHSH and CDR2 as LQKENI. Trimming took off 0 bases at V and 8 bases at J, with 13 bases between the two ends. CDR3 DNA: TGTGCCAGCTCACCACCGAAGAGGCAGGGAGAAAAACTGTTTTTT. Translating it yields CASSPPKRQGEKLFF.

CDR3 in amino acids: CASSLGLSGDQPQHF. CDR3 coding DNA: TGCGCCAGCAGCTTAGGCCTTTCCGGAGATCAGCCCCAGCATTTT. This chain joins TRBV5-1 and TRBJ1-5; no firm D call. CDR1 and CDR2 (germline): SGHRS, YFSETQ. The CDR3 extends over 15 amino acids. V dropped 2 bases and J dropped 5 bases, with 14 bases sitting between them.

Only one count was recorded for this clone. One end of the junction fails to match germline, which may point to a read error. The rearrangement joins TRBV7-2 to TRBJ2-1, with a weak D call TRBD1 (5 bases). The length of the CDR3 is 13 residues. Germline V CDR1 and CDR2: SGHTA, FQGNSA. CDR3 nucleotide sequence: TGTGCCAGCAGCGGAGATCGTTCCAGGGCAAGGGTCTTC. Residues: CASSGDRSRARVF.

This chain uses TRBV7-2 with TRBJ1-4; 8 nucleotides align to TRBD1. The J segment lost 10 bases and the V segment lost 5 bases, leaving 6 bases of the junction unmatched. The length of the CDR3 is 13 residues. Germline CDR1 and CDR2: SGHTA and FQGNSA. The CDR3 protein is CASSRGTGGKLFF. DNA of the CDR3: TGTGCCAGCAGCCGAGGGACAGGCGGAAAACTGTTTTTT.

The chain is built from TRBV2 and TRBJ2-1, with D possibly being TRBD2 (6 bases). The germline gives CDR1 SNHLY, CDR2 FYNNEI. V was pared by 5 bases and J by 1 base, with 6 bases between. The CDR3 runs to 13 residues. CDR3 in amino acids: CASSLASYNEQFF. CDR3 nucleotides: TGTGCCAGCAGTCTAGCGTCCTACAATGAGCAGTTCTTC.

V gene TRBV25-1 combines with J gene TRBJ1-4; no firm D call. Trimming took off 8 bases at V and 7 bases at J, with 11 bases between the two ends. Per germline, CDR1 MGHDK and CDR2 SYGVNS. The CDR3 loop spans 12 amino acids. CDR3 sequence: CASPTPSEKLFF. CDR3 DNA sequence: TGTGCCAGCCCCACCCCCAGTGAAAAACTGTTTTTT.

The J gene is TRBJ2-5, the V gene TRBV5-1, with a tentative D call TRBD1 (6 bases). Per the germline V gene, CDR1 is SGHRS and CDR2 is YFSETQ. The CDR3 is 15 amino acids. Trimming took 2 bases from V and 1 from J, leaving 12 bases between them. The CDR3 DNA sequence: TGCGCCAGCAGCTTTCTGGGCAGGGGCCAAGAGACCCAGTACTTC. Protein product: CASSFLGRGQETQYF.

The chain couples TRBV7-9 to TRBJ2-1, with a weak D call TRBD1 (6 bases). The CDR3 length is 17 residues. With 4 bases removed from V and 5 bases from J, the gap between germline ends came to 21 bases. Germline lookup yields CDR1 SEHNR and CDR2 FQNEAQ (reference sequence). The CDR3 nucleotides read TGTGCCAGCAGCTCCAAATTACAGGGAGCTCGGAACAATGAGCAGTTCTTC. Its translation: CASSSKLQGARNNEQFF.

V usage is TRBV2 and J usage is TRBJ1-4; TRBD1 agrees at 8 bases. The CDR3 extends over 13 amino acids. V shed 7 bases, J shed 8 bases, and the junction held 6 bases outside the gene matches. From germline, CDR1 is SNHLY and CDR2 FYNNEI. The CDR3 DNA follows: TGTGCCAGCACTGGACAGGGTAACGAAAAACTGTTTTTT. It translates to CASTGQGNEKLFF. Full variable domain (outside the CDR3, taken from reference TRBV2 and TRBJ1-4): EPEVTQTPSHQVTQMGQEVILRCVPISNHLYFYWYRQILGQKVEFLVSFYNNEISEKSEIFDDQFSVERPDGSNFTLKIRSTKLEDSAMYFCASTGQGNEKLFFGSGTQLSVL.

The CDR3 region has the DNA TGTGCCTGGAGTGACCGACAGGGCGGTAATTCACCCCTCCACTTT. As protein: CAWSDRQGGNSPLHF. The chain combines TRBV30 with TRBJ1-6, with TRBD1 matching over 7 bases. The germline V gene encodes CDR1 GTSNPN and CDR2 SVGIG (reference sequence). J lost 6 bases, V lost 1 base, and 6 bases had no gene match. The CDR3 totals 15 residues.

This chain links TRBV12-1 with TRBJ2-5; TRBD2, as called in the table, went unchecked against the DNA. TRBV12-1 is tagged as a pseudogene. This CDR3 comprises 15 residues. In DNA form, the CDR3 reads TGTGCCAGCAGCTCCACTAAGCGGGAGCCTGAGACCCAGTACTTC. Its translation is CASSSTKREPETQYF.